The clone carrying this T cell receptor beta chain turned up a few times. The data stem from a study of T cell repertoires in cytomegalovirus infection. TCRdb re-called the reads through MiXCR, storing one row per CDR3 protein. The sample lists some 300,000 distinct CDR3 sequences; roughly 16% were seen once. From germline, CDR1 is SNHLY and CDR2 FYNNEI. This CDR3 region has 15 residues. Trimming stripped 8 bases from V and 0 bases from J, with 17 bases between. Input material: PBMCs. This receptor was identified in a human donor in good health (CMV status not recorded). Some clones in this sample may be carry-over from other donors' samples. This sequence joins TRBV2 and TRBJ2-7; either TRBD1 or TRBD2 may fit D (5 bases each). The chain's CDR3 is CASGGWGPSSYEQYF. The CDR3 region has the DNA TGTGCCAGCGGTGGTTGGGGACCGAGCTCCTACGAGCAGTACTTC. Based on the CDR3 plus reference TRBV2 and TRBJ2-7, the full variable domain is EPEVTQTPSHQVTQMGQEVILRCVPISNHLYFYWYRQILGQKVEFLVSFYNNEISEKSEIFDDQFSVERPDGSNFTLKIRSTKLEDSAMYFCASGGWGPSSYEQYFGPGTRLTVT.